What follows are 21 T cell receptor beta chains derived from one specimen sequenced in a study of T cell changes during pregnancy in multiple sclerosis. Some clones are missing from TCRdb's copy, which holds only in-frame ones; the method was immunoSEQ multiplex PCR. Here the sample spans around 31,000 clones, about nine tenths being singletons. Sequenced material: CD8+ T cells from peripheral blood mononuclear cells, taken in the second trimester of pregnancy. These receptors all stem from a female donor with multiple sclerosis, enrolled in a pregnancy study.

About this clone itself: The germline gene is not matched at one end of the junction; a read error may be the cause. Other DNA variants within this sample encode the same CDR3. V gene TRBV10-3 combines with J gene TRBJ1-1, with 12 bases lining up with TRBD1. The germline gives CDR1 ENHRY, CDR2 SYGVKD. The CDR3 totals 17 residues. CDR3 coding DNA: TGTGCCATTAGTGGGTCGCCCGGGACAGGGGGCGTCGCTGAAGCTTTCTTT. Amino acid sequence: CAISGSPGTGGVAEAFF.

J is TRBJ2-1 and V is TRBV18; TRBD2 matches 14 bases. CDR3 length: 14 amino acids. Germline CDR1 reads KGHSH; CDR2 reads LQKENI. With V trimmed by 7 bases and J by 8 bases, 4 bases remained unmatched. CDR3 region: CASLGLAGADEQFF. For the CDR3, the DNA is TGTGCCAGCTTGGGACTAGCGGGAGCCGATGAGCAGTTCTTC.

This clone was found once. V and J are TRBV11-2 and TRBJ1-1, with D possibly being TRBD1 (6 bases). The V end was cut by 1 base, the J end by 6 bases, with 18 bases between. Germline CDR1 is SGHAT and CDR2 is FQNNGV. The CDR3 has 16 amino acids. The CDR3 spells CASSLGARGGYAEAFF. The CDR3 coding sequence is TGTGCCAGCAGCTTAGGAGCGAGGGGGGGGTACGCTGAAGCTTTCTTT.

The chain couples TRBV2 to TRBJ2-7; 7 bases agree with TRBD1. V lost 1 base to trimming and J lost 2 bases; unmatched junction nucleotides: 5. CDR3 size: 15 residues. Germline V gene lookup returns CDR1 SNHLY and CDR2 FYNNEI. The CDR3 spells CASSEGQGGPYEQYF. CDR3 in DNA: TGTGCCAGCAGTGAAGGACAGGGTGGCCCCTACGAGCAGTACTTC.

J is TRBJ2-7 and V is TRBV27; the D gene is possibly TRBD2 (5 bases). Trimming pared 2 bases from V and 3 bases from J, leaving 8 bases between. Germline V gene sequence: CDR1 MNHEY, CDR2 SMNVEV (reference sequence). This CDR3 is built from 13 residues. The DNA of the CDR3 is TGTGCCAGCAGTTTAGACGGGGACTACGAGCAGTACTTC. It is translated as CASSLDGDYEQYF.

This CDR3 reads CASSFFQGYNEQFF. DNA of the CDR3: TGTGCCAGCAGTTTTTTCCAGGGCTACAATGAGCAGTTCTTC. The J gene is TRBJ2-1, the V gene TRBV28; perhaps TRBD1 as D (5 bases). Germline V gives CDR1 MDHEN, CDR2 SYDVKM. The CDR3 extends over 14 amino acids. Trimming stripped 3 bases from V and 3 bases from J, with 9 bases between.

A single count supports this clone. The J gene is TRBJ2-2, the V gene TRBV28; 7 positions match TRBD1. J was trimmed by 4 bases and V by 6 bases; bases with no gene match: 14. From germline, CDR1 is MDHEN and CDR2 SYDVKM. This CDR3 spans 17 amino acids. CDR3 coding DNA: TGTGCCAGCAGGGTTCCCGCCGACAGGGAATCCACCGGGGAGCTGTTTTTT. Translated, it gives CASRVPADRESTGELFF.

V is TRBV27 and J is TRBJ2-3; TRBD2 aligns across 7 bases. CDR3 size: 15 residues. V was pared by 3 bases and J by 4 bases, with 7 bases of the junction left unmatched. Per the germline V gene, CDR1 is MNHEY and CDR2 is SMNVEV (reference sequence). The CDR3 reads CASSFSAGAADTQYF. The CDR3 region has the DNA TGTGCCAGCAGTTTCTCCGCGGGAGCGGCAGATACGCAGTATTTT.

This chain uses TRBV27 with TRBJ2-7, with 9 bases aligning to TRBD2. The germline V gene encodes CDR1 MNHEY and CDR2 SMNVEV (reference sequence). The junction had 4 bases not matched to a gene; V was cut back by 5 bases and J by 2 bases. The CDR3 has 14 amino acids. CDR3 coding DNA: TGTGCCAGCAGTGCGGGACTAGCCCCCTACGAGCAGTACTTC. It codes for CASSAGLAPYEQYF.

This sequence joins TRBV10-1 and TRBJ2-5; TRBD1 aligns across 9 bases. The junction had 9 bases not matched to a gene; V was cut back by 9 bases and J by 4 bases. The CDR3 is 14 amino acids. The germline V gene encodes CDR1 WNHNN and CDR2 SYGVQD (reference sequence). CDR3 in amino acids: CARSSGTGIETQYF. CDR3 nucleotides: TGCGCCAGGTCCTCCGGGACAGGGATAGAGACCCAGTACTTC.

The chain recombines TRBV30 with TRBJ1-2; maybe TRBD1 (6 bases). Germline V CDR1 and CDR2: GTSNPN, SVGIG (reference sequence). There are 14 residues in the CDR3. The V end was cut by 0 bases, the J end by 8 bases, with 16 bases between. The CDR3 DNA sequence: TGTGCCTGGAGTGTCATCCAGGGGTTTCGAGGCTACACCTTC. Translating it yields CAWSVIQGFRGYTF.

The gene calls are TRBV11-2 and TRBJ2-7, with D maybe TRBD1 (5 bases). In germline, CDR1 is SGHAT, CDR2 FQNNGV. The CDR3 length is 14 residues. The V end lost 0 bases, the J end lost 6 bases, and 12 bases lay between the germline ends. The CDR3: CASSLEVRAAEQYF. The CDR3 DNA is TGTGCCAGCAGCTTAGAGGTCAGGGCGGCCGAGCAGTACTTC.

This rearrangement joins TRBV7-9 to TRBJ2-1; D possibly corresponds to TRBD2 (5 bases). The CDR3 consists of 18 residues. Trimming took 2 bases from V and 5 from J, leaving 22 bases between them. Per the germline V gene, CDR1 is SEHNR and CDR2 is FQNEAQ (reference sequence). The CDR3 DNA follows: TGTGCCAGCAGCTTATCCAATCGAGTAGCGAGCCTCGACAATGAGCAGTTCTTC. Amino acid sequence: CASSLSNRVASLDNEQFF.

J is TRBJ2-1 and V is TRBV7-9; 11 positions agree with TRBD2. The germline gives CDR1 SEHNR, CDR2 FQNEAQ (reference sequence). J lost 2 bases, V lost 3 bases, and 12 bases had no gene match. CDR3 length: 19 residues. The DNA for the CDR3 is TGTGCCAGCAGCTTGGGGCTAGCGGGAGGAGGACGCCCCTACAATGAGCAGTTCTTC. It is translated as CASSLGLAGGGRPYNEQFF.

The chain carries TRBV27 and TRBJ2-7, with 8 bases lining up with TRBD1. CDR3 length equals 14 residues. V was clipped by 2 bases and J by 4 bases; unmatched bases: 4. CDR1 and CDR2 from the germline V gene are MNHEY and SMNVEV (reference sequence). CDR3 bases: TGTGCCAGCAGTTTAGTCCAGGGGGCGTACGAGCAGTACTTC. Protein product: CASSLVQGAYEQYF.

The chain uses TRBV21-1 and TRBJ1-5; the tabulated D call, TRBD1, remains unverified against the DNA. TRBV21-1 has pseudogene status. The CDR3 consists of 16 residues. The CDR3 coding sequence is TGTGCCAGCAGCAAAAGGGGCAGGGGGAGCAATCAGCCCCAGCATTTT. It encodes CASSKRGRGSNQPQHF.

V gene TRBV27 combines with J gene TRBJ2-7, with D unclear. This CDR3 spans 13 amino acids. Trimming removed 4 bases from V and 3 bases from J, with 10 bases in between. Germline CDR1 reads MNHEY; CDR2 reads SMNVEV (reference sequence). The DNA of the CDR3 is TGTGCCAGCAGTTCAGGAATCTACTACGAGCAGTACTTC. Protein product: CASSSGIYYEQYF.

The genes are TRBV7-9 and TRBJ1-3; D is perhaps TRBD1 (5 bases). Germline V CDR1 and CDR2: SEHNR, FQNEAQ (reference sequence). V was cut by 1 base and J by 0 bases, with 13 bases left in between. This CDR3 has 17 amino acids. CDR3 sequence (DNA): TGTGCCAGCAGCTTAGTGGAGGGGTCCTTCTCTGGAAACACCATATATTTT. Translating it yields CASSLVEGSFSGNTIYF.

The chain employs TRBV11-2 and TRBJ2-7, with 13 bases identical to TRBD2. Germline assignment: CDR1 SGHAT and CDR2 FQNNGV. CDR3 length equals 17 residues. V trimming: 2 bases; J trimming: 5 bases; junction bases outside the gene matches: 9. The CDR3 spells CASSLFGTSGVKDEQYF. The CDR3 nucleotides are TGTGCCAGCAGCTTATTTGGGACTAGCGGGGTAAAGGACGAGCAGTACTTC.

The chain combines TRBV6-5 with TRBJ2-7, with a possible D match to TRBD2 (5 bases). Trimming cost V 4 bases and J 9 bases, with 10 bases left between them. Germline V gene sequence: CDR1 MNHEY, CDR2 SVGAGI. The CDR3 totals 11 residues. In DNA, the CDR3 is TGTGCCAGCAGTTCCCCCGAGGGGCAGTACTTC. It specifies CASSSPEGQYF.

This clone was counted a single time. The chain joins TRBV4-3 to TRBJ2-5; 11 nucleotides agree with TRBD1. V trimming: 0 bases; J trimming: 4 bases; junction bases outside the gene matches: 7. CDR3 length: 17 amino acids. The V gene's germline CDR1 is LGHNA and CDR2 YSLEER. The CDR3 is CASSQDPPGTGGETQYF. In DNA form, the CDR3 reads TGCGCCAGCAGCCAAGATCCCCCCGGGACAGGGGGAGAGACCCAGTACTTC.